This T cell receptor beta chain was sequenced during a study of chemoradiotherapy in HPV16-positive cancers. The wider study: A couple of HPV16-positive patients' cells yielded candidate HPV-specific clones and common motifs. Study-wide results and limits: Non-HPV-specific T cells did not expand in tumors during treatment, whereas candidate HPV-specific clones and E7-related motifs did.

Clones were read by immunoSEQ multiplex PCR, and TCRdb kept only the in-frame ones, dropping some. The repertoire consists of about 990 clones, with approximately 90% occurring once and the leading ten covering under 6.5%. Repertoires were sampled repeatedly during chemoradiotherapy. With 3 bases removed from V and 0 bases from J, the gap between germline ends came to 9 bases. The CDR3 runs to 15 residues. Germline V CDR1 and CDR2: MRHNA, SNTAGT. The count of this clone is one. Its specificity is unknown. The chain employs TRBV6-4 and TRBJ2-1; possibly TRBD1 for D (5 bases). This receptor was identified in a human donor with HPV-associated anogenital cancer. The source was tumor tissue, collected from a patient who underwent chemoradiotherapy. The chain's CDR3 is CASSETESSYNEQFF. CDR3 DNA: TGTGCCAGCAGTGAGACAGAGAGCTCCTACAATGAGCAGTTCTTC.